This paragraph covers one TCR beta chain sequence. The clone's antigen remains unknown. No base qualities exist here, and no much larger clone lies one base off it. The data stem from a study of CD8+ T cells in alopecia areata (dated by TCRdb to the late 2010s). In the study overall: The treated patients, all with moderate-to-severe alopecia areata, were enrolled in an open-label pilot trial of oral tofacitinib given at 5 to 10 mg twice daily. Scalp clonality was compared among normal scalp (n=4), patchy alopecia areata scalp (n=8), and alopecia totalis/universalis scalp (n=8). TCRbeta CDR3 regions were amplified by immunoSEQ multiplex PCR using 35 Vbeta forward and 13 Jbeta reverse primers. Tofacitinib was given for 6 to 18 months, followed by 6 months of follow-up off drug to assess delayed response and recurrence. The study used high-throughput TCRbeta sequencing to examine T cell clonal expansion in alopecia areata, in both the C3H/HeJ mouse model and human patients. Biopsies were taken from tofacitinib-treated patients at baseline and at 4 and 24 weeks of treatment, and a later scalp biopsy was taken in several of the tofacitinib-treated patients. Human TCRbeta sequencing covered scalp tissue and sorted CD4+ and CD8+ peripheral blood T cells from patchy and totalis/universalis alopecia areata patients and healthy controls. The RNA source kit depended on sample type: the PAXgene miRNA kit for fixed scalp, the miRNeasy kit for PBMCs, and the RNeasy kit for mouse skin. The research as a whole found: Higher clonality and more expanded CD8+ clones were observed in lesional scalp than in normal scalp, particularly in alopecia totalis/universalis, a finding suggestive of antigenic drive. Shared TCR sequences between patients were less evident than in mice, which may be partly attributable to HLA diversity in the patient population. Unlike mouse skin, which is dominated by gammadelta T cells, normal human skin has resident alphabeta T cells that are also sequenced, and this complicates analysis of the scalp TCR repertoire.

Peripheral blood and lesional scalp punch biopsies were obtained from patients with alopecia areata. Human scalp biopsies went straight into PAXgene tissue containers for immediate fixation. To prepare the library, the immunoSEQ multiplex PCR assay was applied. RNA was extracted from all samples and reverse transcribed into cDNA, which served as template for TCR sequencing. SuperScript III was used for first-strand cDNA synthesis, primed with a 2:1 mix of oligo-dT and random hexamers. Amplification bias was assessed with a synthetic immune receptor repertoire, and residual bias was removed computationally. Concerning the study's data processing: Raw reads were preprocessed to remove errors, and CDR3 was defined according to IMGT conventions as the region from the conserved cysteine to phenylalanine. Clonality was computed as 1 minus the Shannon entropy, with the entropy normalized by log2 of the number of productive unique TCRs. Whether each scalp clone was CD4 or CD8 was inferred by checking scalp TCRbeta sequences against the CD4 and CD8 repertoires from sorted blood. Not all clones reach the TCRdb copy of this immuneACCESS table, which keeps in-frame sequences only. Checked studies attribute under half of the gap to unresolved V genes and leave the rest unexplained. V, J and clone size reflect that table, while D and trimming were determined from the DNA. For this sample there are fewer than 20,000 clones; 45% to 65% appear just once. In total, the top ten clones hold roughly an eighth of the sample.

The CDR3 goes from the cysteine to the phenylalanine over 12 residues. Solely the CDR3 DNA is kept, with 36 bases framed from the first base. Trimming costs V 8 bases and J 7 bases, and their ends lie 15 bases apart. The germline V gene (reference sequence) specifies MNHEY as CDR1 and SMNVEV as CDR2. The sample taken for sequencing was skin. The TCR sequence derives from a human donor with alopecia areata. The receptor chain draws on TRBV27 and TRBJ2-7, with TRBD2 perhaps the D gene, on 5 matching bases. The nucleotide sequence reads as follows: TGTGCCAGCGGGGTGGGCATAGCGGAGCAGTACTTC. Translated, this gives CASGVGIAEQYF.